This entry lists 26 T cell receptor beta chains sequenced from one sample in a study of T cell changes during pregnancy in multiple sclerosis. Using immunoSEQ multiplex PCR, the repertoire was profiled, and TCRdb retains in-frame clones only, with some absent. The table has 40,000 to 55,000 clones, 75% to 95% seen once; the top ten hold 0.7%. The sample consisted of CD4+ T cells from peripheral blood mononuclear cells, taken before pregnancy. Receptors were obtained from a female donor with multiple sclerosis, enrolled in a pregnancy study.

This chain uses TRBV7-2 with TRBJ1-2; 7 bases align to TRBD1. CDR1 is SGHTA and CDR2 is FQGNSA in the germline V gene. The V gene end was trimmed by 5 bases and the J gene end by 6 bases; junction bases not matched to a gene: 9. The CDR3 loop spans 14 amino acids. This CDR3 is CASSTTDRADGYTF. CDR3 DNA sequence: TGTGCCAGCAGCACGACCGACAGGGCGGATGGCTACACCTTC.

This clone appeared once. The chain is built from TRBV7-6 and TRBJ2-1; D is perhaps TRBD1 (6 bases). The CDR3 extends over 15 amino acids. Germline values: CDR1 SGHVS, CDR2 FNYEAQ. Trimming took 5 bases from V and 9 from J, leaving 20 bases between them. The CDR3 DNA follows: TGTGCCAGCAGCCGATTAGGGGGAGTGGGAATTGAGCAGTTCTTC. This gives the protein CASSRLGGVGIEQFF.

The J gene is TRBJ1-3, the V gene TRBV28; possible D gene TRBD1, 5 bases. The CDR3 is made up of 14 amino acids. CDR1 and CDR2 (germline): MDHEN, SYDVKM. The V and J ends lost 4 bases and 2 bases respectively, with 9 bases between them. DNA for the CDR3: TGTGCCAGCAGTTCGGGGGGTACTGGAAACACCATATATTTT. Its protein is CASSSGGTGNTIYF.

The chain joins TRBV19 to TRBJ1-2; 7 nucleotides align to TRBD1. The CDR3 sequence is 14 residues long. Germline V gene sequence: CDR1 LNHDA, CDR2 SQIVND (reference sequence). V shed 6 bases, J shed 3 bases, and the junction held 7 bases outside the gene matches. For the CDR3, the DNA is TGTGCCAGTAGCGACTCGACAGGGTACTATGGCTACACCTTC. Translation gives CASSDSTGYYGYTF.

This sequence joins TRBV7-8 and TRBJ1-2; possibly TRBD1 for D (6 bases). Trimming removed 5 bases at V and 0 bases at J, with 10 bases between. Looked up from germline, CDR1 is SGHVS and CDR2 is FQNEAQ. The CDR3 covers 14 residues. The CDR3 DNA reads TGTGCCAGCAGCCCTCGGGACACTAACTATGGCTACACCTTC. It codes for CASSPRDTNYGYTF.

The chain is built from TRBV6-5 and TRBJ2-7; 10 bases map to TRBD2. CDR1 and CDR2 (germline): MNHEY, SVGAGI. The ends lost 6 bases at V and 6 bases at J; junction bases unmatched: 11. This CDR3 spans 15 amino acids. The CDR3 spells CASRVTLAGVSEQYF. The CDR3 nucleotides are TGTGCCAGCAGGGTTACTCTAGCGGGAGTAAGCGAGCAGTACTTC.

The chain recombines TRBV9 with TRBJ1-5; TRBD1 is a possible D gene (5 bases). CDR3 length equals 14 residues. Deletions cut 2 bases from V and 3 bases from J, with 9 bases between. CDR1 SGDLS and CDR2 YYNGEE come from the germline V gene. CDR3 sequence reads: CASSVTGSNQPQHF. The CDR3 DNA is TGTGCCAGCAGCGTCACAGGTTCCAATCAGCCCCAGCATTTT.

V usage is TRBV19 and J usage is TRBJ1-2; 7 nucleotides line up with TRBD1. The germline V gene has CDR1 LNHDA and CDR2 SQIVND (reference sequence). The CDR3 spans 14 residues. Trimming cost V 3 bases and J 8 bases; bases outside gene matches: 9. CDR3 nucleotides: TGTGCCAGTAGTATGTCGCAGGGGGTAAGCGGCTACACCTTC. Encoded protein: CASSMSQGVSGYTF.

This clone was recorded only once. The V and J genes are TRBV30 and TRBJ2-7, with a possible D match to TRBD2 (6 bases). Germline CDR1 reads GTSNPN; CDR2 reads SVGIG (reference sequence). The CDR3 length is 14 residues. V dropped 2 bases and J dropped 3 bases, with 14 bases sitting between them. The CDR3, as DNA: TGTGCCTGGAGTATGCGGGATCCGTACTACGAGCAGTACTTC. Its protein is CAWSMRDPYYEQYF.

The chain employs TRBV5-4 and TRBJ1-1; 8 nucleotides line up with TRBD1. Germline V gene lookup returns CDR1 SGHNT and CDR2 YYREEE (reference sequence). J was trimmed by 1 base and V by 3 bases; bases with no gene match: 8. The CDR3 contains 16 residues. The CDR3 bases are TGTGCCAGCAGCTCCCATTCAGGACAGGGGAACACTGAAGCTTTCTTT. It is translated as CASSSHSGQGNTEAFF.

The chain couples TRBV5-1 to TRBJ2-5; 10 nucleotides agree with TRBD1. The V and J ends lost 4 bases and 3 bases, in that order; junction bases with no gene match: 6. This CDR3 region has 15 residues. Germline values: CDR1 SGHRS, CDR2 YFSETQ. In DNA, the CDR3 is TGCGCCAGCAGCGATAGGACAGGGGGAAAAGAGACCCAGTACTTC. Protein sequence: CASSDRTGGKETQYF.

This sequence joins TRBV10-3 and TRBJ1-4, with D perhaps TRBD1 (5 bases). The CDR3 runs 13 residues. The V and J ends lost 6 bases and 4 bases respectively, with 9 bases between them. CDR1 and CDR2 from the germline V gene are ENHRY and SYGVKD. CDR3 amino acids: CAIRLDSNEKLFF. The CDR3 DNA reads as TGTGCCATCAGACTCGACAGTAATGAAAAACTGTTTTTT.

This chain links TRBV7-3 with TRBJ2-1, with a possible D match to TRBD1 (6 bases). CDR3 length: 16 amino acids. V was shortened by 0 bases and J by 6 bases, with 15 bases between the two germline ends. Germline values: CDR1 SGHTA, CDR2 FQGTGA. CDR3 sequence (DNA): TGTGCCAGCAGCTTAACTGGGGGCAGCCAGGGCAATGAGCAGTTCTTC. This sequence encodes CASSLTGGSQGNEQFF.

The chain employs TRBV30 and TRBJ1-4, with D tentatively TRBD1 (6 bases). The CDR3 consists of 15 residues. V gave up 4 bases and J gave up 3 bases, with 15 bases separating them. Per the germline V gene, CDR1 is GTSNPN and CDR2 is SVGIG (reference sequence). The CDR3 DNA sequence: TGTGCCTGGAATACAGGGTCTTCACCTAATGAAAAACTGTTTTTT. Its translation is CAWNTGSSPNEKLFF.

A single count supports this clone. V and J are TRBV28 and TRBJ2-1; no definite D call. The V end was cut by 7 bases, the J end by 6 bases, with 10 bases between. The germline CDR1 and CDR2 sequences are MDHEN and SYDVKM. The CDR3 spans 12 residues. CDR3 residues: CASKFQFNEQFF. The DNA of the CDR3 is TGTGCCAGCAAATTTCAGTTCAATGAGCAGTTCTTC.

The CDR3 loop reads CASSLAPSYGYTF. The CDR3 DNA follows: TGTGCCAGCAGCTTAGCCCCGAGCTATGGCTACACCTTC. This chain joins TRBV7-2 and TRBJ1-2; no clear D. The CDR3 runs to 13 residues. Between the trimmed V and J ends, which lost 0 bases and 4 bases, there was a span of 6 bases. Germline assignment: CDR1 SGHTA and CDR2 FQGNSA.

In its sample, this clone was seen a few times. This chain joins TRBV5-1 and TRBJ1-6; D is ambiguous. Trimming shortened V by 4 bases and J by 10 bases, and 15 bases separated the two germline ends. The germline gives CDR1 SGHRS, CDR2 YFSETQ. This CDR3 is 14 amino acids long. DNA for the CDR3: TGCGCCAGCAGCCGGGAGGCAAGGGAATCACCCCTCCACTTT. Encoded protein: CASSREARESPLHF.

V gene TRBV19 combines with J gene TRBJ2-3; 7 positions match TRBD2. Per the germline V gene, CDR1 is LNHDA and CDR2 is SQIVND (reference sequence). CDR3 size: 16 residues. The V gene end was trimmed by 0 bases and the J gene end by 2 bases; junction bases not matched to a gene: 5. The CDR3 sequence: CASSIEGRAFTDTQYF. The DNA for the CDR3 is TGTGCCAGTAGTATAGAAGGGAGGGCCTTCACAGATACGCAGTATTTT.

V usage is TRBV4-1 and J usage is TRBJ1-2, with D possibly matching TRBD1 (5 bases). Germline V lookup: CDR1 MGHRA, CDR2 YSYEKL. V dropped 3 bases and J dropped 8 bases, with 16 bases sitting between them. The CDR3 runs 14 residues. As DNA, the CDR3 is TGCGCCAGCAGCCATCCGACAGCCCCGGGCGGCTACACCTTC. Its protein is CASSHPTAPGGYTF.

This clone was detected only once. The chain uses TRBV29-1 and TRBJ1-5, with D possibly matching TRBD1 (6 bases). Looked up from germline, CDR1 is SQVTM and CDR2 is ANQGSEA. The V end lost 3 bases, the J end lost 4 bases, and 10 bases lay between the germline ends. The CDR3 has 13 amino acids. The CDR3 sequence: CSVDQGLNQPQHF. DNA of the CDR3: TGCAGCGTTGACCAGGGGCTGAATCAGCCCCAGCATTTT.

The rearrangement joins TRBV18 to TRBJ2-1; D is uncertain. The V end lost 2 bases, the J end lost 0 bases, and 8 bases lay between the germline ends. The CDR3 sequence is 15 residues long. Germline values: CDR1 KGHSH, CDR2 LQKENI. CDR3 sequence (DNA): TGTGCCAGCTCACCAGGTGTTAGCTCCTACAATGAGCAGTTCTTC. As protein: CASSPGVSSYNEQFF.

This chain joins TRBV6-1 and TRBJ1-1; D is ambiguous. V shed 5 bases and J shed 2 bases, with 9 bases lying between them. Germline CDR1 and CDR2: MNHNS and SASEGT. CDR3 length: 13 amino acids. The CDR3 nucleotides read TGTGCCAGCAGTAAAGTACTTAACACTGAAGCTTTCTTT. Translation gives CASSKVLNTEAFF.

A few counts support this clone. The V and J genes are TRBV30 and TRBJ1-2; D ambiguous. The germline CDR1 and CDR2 sequences are GTSNPN and SVGIG (reference sequence). This CDR3 contains 14 residues. The ends were cut back, 2 bases at V and 4 bases at J, with 14 bases in the middle. CDR3 residues: CAWSPPGVSYGYTF. CDR3 bases: TGTGCCTGGAGTCCTCCCGGGGTTAGCTATGGCTACACCTTC.

The genes are TRBV5-1 and TRBJ2-7; D is unresolved. Germline V gene lookup returns CDR1 SGHRS and CDR2 YFSETQ. This CDR3 has 13 amino acids. V was cut by 4 bases and J by 2 bases, with 10 bases left in between. In DNA, the CDR3 is TGCGCCAGCAGCCCCCGTAGTACCTACGAGCAGTACTTC. This encodes CASSPRSTYEQYF.

This chain joins TRBV30 and TRBJ2-7, with D possibly being TRBD2 (5 bases). Trimming cost V 3 bases and J 3 bases, with 9 bases left between them. The germline gives CDR1 GTSNPN, CDR2 SVGIG (reference sequence). The CDR3 length is 12 residues. DNA of the CDR3: TGTGCCTGGAGCAATGGAGGCTACGAGCAGTACTTC. Protein product: CAWSNGGYEQYF.

The chain recombines TRBV7-2 with TRBJ2-1; 10 bases line up with TRBD2. The V and J ends lost 1 base and 4 bases, in that order; junction bases with no gene match: 10. Germline V gene data show CDR1 as SGHTA and CDR2 as FQGNSA. This CDR3 spans 18 amino acids. The chain's CDR3 is CASSLGHSGGARYNEQFF. The CDR3 DNA follows: TGTGCCAGCAGCTTAGGCCACAGCGGGGGGGCTAGGTACAATGAGCAGTTCTTC. The variable domain in full, completed from reference TRBV7-2 and TRBJ2-1, reads GAGVSQSPSNKVTEKGKDVELRCDPISGHTALYWYRQSLGQGLEFLIYFQGNSAPDKSGLPSDRFSAERTGGSVSTLTIQRTQQEDSAVYLCASSLGHSGGARYNEQFFGPGTRLTVL.